These 7 T cell receptor beta chains were all obtained from the same sample, sequenced in a study of radiation and T cells in renal cell carcinoma. Time point given: blood 2 weeks post-SBRT. The treatment denotes: 15 Gy SBRT to primary tumor, nephrectomy 4 weeks later. Generated by immunoSEQ multiplex PCR, the TCRdb table keeps only in-frame clones and is missing some. The profile shows some 58,000 clones, around 76% of them singletons. This specimen was blood, taken from a patient whose treatment included radiotherapy and nephrectomy. The receptors shown here come from a man in his fifties or sixties with renal cell carcinoma.

This clone appeared once. The chain links TRBV19 to TRBJ2-1; 9 bases are shared with TRBD2. Germline lookup yields CDR1 LNHDA and CDR2 SQIVND (reference sequence). The CDR3 extends over 15 amino acids. V gave up 1 base and J gave up 6 bases; unmatched junction bases: 4. The CDR3 DNA follows: TGTGCCAGTAGTATAGTGACTAGCGGTGGCAATGAGCAGTTCTTC. Residues: CASSIVTSGGNEQFF.

The chain couples TRBV6-5 to TRBJ2-5; 7 positions match TRBD2. CDR3 length equals 13 residues. Germline V gene data show CDR1 as MNHEY and CDR2 as SVGAGI. Trimming took 7 bases from V and 9 from J; bases not matched to a gene: 11. CDR3 residues: CASNDREDRSQYF. CDR3 DNA: TGTGCCAGCAACGACCGGGAGGACCGATCCCAGTACTTC.

The chain employs TRBV5-1 and TRBJ2-1; 10 positions match TRBD1. Germline assignment: CDR1 SGHRS and CDR2 YFSETQ. Losses at the gene ends were 0 bases for V and 6 bases for J; bases not matched to a gene: 6. CDR3 size: 16 residues. The CDR3 protein is CASSLVGTGEFNEQFF. The CDR3 nucleotides are TGCGCCAGCAGCTTGGTTGGGACAGGGGAATTCAATGAGCAGTTCTTC.

This clone was detected only once. This rearrangement joins TRBV30 to TRBJ2-2; perhaps TRBD1 as D (6 bases). The CDR3 length is 15 residues. With 2 bases removed from V and 1 base from J, the gap between germline ends came to 11 bases. The germline V gene encodes CDR1 GTSNPN and CDR2 SVGIG (reference sequence). For the CDR3, the DNA is TGTGCCTGGAGTTTGCTGGACAGGAACACCGGGGAGCTGTTTTTT. This codes for CAWSLLDRNTGELFF.

The V call is TRBV5-6, the J call TRBJ2-1, with 9 bases lining up with TRBD2. This CDR3 is built from 16 residues. CDR1 is SGHDT and CDR2 is YYEEEE in the germline V gene. The junction had 7 bases not matched to a gene; V was cut back by 0 bases and J by 6 bases. CDR3 nucleotides: TGTGCCAGCAGCTTGGAAAGGGAGCGGGGGGCCAATGAGCAGTTCTTC. It translates to CASSLERERGANEQFF.

The chain links TRBV25-1 to TRBJ2-5; 8 bases match TRBD2. The CDR3 consists of 15 residues. Germline V gene lookup returns CDR1 MGHDK and CDR2 SYGVNS. Trimming removed 4 bases from V and 5 bases from J; junction bases left unmatched: 9. The CDR3 region has the DNA TGTGCCAGCAGTGCGAGCGGGAGCTTTGGGGAGACCCAGTACTTC. Translating it yields CASSASGSFGETQYF.

The genes are TRBV11-1 and TRBJ2-1; D may be TRBD1 or TRBD2 (5 bases each). The V and J ends lost 4 bases and 4 bases respectively, with 14 bases between them. Germline CDR1 SGHAT, CDR2 FQDESV (reference sequence). The CDR3 runs 15 residues. The CDR3 sequence: CASSSSRGLYNEQFF. CDR3 in DNA: TGTGCCAGCAGCTCGTCCCGGGGCCTTTACAATGAGCAGTTCTTC.